These 5 T cell receptor beta chains were all obtained from the same sample, sequenced in a study of shared clonotypes between healthy human individuals. Using immunoSEQ multiplex PCR, the repertoire was profiled, and TCRdb retains in-frame clones only, with some absent. The table lists a few million clones, almost 96% of them singletons. What was sequenced was naive CD4+ T cells sorted from blood. Stated subset: CD45RA+ positively selected. Receptors originate from a man in his late teens or twenties in good health.

The chain has TRBV7-3 and TRBJ2-5; 11 nucleotides line up with TRBD1. Germline trimming cut 3 bases from V and 1 base from J; bases unmatched to any gene: 1. Germline loops: CDR1 SGHTA, CDR2 FQGTGA. The CDR3 extends over 15 amino acids. The CDR3 loop is CASSFGQGAQETQYF. The CDR3 DNA is TGTGCCAGCAGCTTCGGACAGGGGGCCCAAGAGACCCAGTACTTC.

The chain employs TRBV5-8 and TRBJ2-1, with TRBD2 identical over 8 bases. The germline gives CDR1 SGHTS, CDR2 YDEGEE. The V and J ends lost 0 bases and 2 bases, in that order; junction bases with no gene match: 4. The CDR3 totals 16 residues. Here the CDR3 reads CASSLGGRPPYNEQFF. CDR3 DNA: TGTGCCAGCAGCTTGGGCGGGAGGCCTCCCTACAATGAGCAGTTCTTC. The entire variable domain, with the rest obtained from reference TRBV5-8 and TRBJ2-1, is as follows: EAGVTQSPTHLIKTRGQQATLRCSPISGHTSVYWYQQALGLGLQFLLWYDEGEERNRGNFPPRFSGRQFPNYSSELNVNALELEDSALYLCASSLGGRPPYNEQFFGPGTRLTVL.

The chain employs TRBV7-2 and TRBJ2-6; D remains unclear. Trimming removed 5 bases from V and 4 bases from J, with 12 bases in between. There are 15 residues in the CDR3. Per the germline V gene, CDR1 is SGHTA and CDR2 is FQGNSA. For the CDR3, the DNA is TGTGCCAGCAGCCTCTCGATCGACGGGGCCAACGTCCTGACTTTC. This encodes CASSLSIDGANVLTF.

V is TRBV7-2 and J is TRBJ2-4, with TRBD2 matching over 8 bases. V was clipped by 1 base and J by 9 bases; unmatched bases: 14. Germline V gene sequence: CDR1 SGHTA, CDR2 FQGNSA. This CDR3 contains 17 residues. CDR3 in amino acids: CASSLVKAGAERGIQYF. The CDR3 DNA follows: TGTGCCAGCAGCTTAGTGAAAGCGGGAGCGGAACGGGGCATTCAGTACTTC.

The gene calls are TRBV7-9 and TRBJ2-5, with 8 bases matching TRBD1. V was pared by 5 bases and J by 4 bases, with 6 bases of the junction left unmatched. The CDR3 has 14 amino acids. Germline loops: CDR1 SEHNR, CDR2 FQNEAQ (reference sequence). The CDR3 sequence: CASSRTGLGETQYF. The CDR3 bases are TGTGCCAGCAGCAGGACAGGGTTGGGAGAGACCCAGTACTTC. Using reference TRBV7-9 and TRBJ2-5 for the parts outside the CDR3, the full variable domain is DTGVSQNPRHKITKRGQNVTFRCDPISEHNRLYWYRQTLGQGPEFLTYFQNEAQLEKSRLLSDRFSAERPKGSFSTLEIQRTEQGDSAMYLCASSRTGLGETQYFGPGTRLLVL.